The present T cell receptor beta chain was sequenced within a study of cytomegalovirus exposure and HLA in healthy donors. The CDR3 is 15 amino acids. The V gene's germline CDR1 is WSHSY and CDR2 SAAADI. The trim removed 6 bases at V and 1 base at J, leaving 8 bases unmatched. Regarding the study as a whole: Immune exposure information available was restricted to CMV serostatus. Indistinguishable V segments such as TRBV6-2 and TRBV6-3 were excluded.

A multiplex PCR was run with 60 Vbeta primers and 13 Jbeta primers. Data came from immunoSEQ multiplex PCR; TCRdb stores just in-frame clones and leaves some out. The table includes around 150,000 clones, around 79% detected once. Of note for this clone: Its cognate antigen is unknown.

The sequenced sample was PBMCs. J is TRBJ2-5 and V is TRBV10-2; 7 bases are shared with TRBD1. This clonotype was obtained from a man in his forties in good health and CMV-seropositive. This CDR3 reads CASRVGGGFQETQYF. The CDR3 DNA is TGCGCCAGCAGAGTAGGGGGCGGATTCCAAGAGACCCAGTACTTC.